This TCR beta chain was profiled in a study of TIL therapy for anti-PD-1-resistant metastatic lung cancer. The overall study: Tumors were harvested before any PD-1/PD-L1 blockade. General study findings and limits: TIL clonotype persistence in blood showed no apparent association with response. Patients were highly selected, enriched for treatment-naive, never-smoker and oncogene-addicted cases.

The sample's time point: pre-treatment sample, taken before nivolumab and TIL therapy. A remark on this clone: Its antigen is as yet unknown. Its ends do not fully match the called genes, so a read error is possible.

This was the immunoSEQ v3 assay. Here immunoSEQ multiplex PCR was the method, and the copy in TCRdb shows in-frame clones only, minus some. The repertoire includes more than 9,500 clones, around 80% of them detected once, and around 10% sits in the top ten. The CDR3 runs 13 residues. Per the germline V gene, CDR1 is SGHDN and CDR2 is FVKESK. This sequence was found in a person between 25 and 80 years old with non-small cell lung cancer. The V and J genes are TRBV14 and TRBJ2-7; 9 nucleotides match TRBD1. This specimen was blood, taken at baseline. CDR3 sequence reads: CASSFNTRDRALW. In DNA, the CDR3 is TGTGCCAGCAGCTTCAACACCCGGGACAGGGCTCTTTGG.